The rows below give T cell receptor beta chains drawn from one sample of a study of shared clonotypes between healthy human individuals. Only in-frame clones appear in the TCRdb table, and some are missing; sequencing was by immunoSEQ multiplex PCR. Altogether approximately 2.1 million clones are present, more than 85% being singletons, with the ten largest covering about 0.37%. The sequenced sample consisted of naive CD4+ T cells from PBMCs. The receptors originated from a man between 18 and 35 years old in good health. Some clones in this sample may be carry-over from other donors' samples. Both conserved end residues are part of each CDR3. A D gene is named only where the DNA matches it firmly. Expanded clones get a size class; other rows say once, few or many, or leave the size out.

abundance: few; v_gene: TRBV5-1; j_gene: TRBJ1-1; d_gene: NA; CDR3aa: CASSLVGARVTEAFF; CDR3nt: TGCGCCAGCAGCTTAGTGGGGGCGCGGGTCACTGAAGCTTTCTTT
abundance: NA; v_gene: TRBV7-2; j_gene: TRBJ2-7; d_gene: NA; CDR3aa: CASRRQARGDDEQYF; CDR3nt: TGTGCCAGCCGACGACAGGCAAGGGGGGACGACGAGCAGTACTTC
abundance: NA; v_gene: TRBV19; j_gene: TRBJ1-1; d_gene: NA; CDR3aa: CASSPSSPRYRMGEAEAFF; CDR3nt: TGTGCCAGTAGTCCTAGCAGTCCCAGGTATCGAATGGGTGAAGCTGAAGCTTTCTTT
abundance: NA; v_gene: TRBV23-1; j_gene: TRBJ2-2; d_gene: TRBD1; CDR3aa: CASSQYSWTGNYTGELFF; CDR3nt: TGCGCCAGCAGTCAATACTCCTGGACAGGGAATTACACCGGGGAGCTGTTTTTT
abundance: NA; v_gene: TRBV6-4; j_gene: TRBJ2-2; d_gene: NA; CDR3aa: CASRPTENTGELFF; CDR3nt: TGTGCCAGCAGGCCGACAGAGAACACCGGGGAGCTGTTTTTT
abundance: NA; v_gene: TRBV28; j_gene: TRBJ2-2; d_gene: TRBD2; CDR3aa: CASSPGLAGTNTGELFF; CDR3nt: TGTGCCAGCAGTCCGGGACTAGCGGGAACGAACACCGGGGAGCTGTTTTTT
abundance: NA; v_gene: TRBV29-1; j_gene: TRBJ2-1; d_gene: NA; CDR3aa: CSVEGTANNEQFF; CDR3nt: TGCAGCGTTGAAGGGACAGCAAACAATGAGCAGTTCTTC
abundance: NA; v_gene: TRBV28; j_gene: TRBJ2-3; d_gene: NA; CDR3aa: CASSDLGLLNAGTQYF; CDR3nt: TGTGCCAGCAGTGATCTCGGGCTGCTGAACGCAGGTACGCAGTATTTT
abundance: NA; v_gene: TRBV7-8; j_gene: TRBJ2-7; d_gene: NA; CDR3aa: CASTPEDNSYEQYF; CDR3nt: TGTGCCAGCACCCCAGAAGACAACTCCTACGAGCAGTACTTC
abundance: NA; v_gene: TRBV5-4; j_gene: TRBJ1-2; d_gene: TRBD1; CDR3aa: CASRSGTGGSYGYTF; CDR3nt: TGTGCCAGCAGGTCCGGGACAGGCGGTAGCTATGGCTACACCTTC
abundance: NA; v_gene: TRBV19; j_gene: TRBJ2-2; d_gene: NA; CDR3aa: CASSAQGLLTGELFF; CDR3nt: TGTGCCAGTAGTGCTCAGGGCCTCCTAACCGGGGAGCTGTTTTTT
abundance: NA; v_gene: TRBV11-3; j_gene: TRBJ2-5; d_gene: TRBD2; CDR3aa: CASSPGREVGGTQYF; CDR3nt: TGTGCCAGCAGCCCTGGACGGGAGGTCGGGGGGACCCAGTACTTC
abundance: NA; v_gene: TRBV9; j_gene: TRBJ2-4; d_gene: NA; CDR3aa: CASSVEVGGAIQYF; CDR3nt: TGTGCCAGCAGCGTAGAGGTTGGAGGCGCCATTCAGTACTTC
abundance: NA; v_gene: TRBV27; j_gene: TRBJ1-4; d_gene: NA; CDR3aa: CASSTSAGQGNEKLFF; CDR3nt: NA
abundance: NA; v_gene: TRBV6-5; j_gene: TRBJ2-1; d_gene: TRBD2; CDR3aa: CASSLTSGTYNEQFF; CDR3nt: TGTGCCAGCAGTCTGACTAGCGGAACCTACAATGAGCAGTTCTTC
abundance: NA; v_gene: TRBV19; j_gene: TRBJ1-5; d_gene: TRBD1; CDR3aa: CASRGQGTFYSNQPQHF; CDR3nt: TGTGCCAGTAGGGGACAGGGGACTTTTTATAGCAATCAGCCCCAGCATTTT
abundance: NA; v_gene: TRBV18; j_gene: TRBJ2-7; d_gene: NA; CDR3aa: CASSPPFGTPYEQYF; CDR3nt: TGTGCCAGCTCACCACCCTTCGGGACACCTTACGAGCAGTACTTC
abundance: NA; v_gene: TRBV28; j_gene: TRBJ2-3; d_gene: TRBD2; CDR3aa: CASSLLAEGTDTQYF; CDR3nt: TGTGCCAGCAGTCTCCTAGCGGAAGGCACAGATACGCAGTATTTT
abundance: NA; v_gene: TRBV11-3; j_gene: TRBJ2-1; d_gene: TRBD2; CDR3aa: CASSLGRTSGVSYNEQFF; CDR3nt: TGTGCCAGCAGCTTAGGTCGGACTAGCGGGGTCTCCTACAATGAGCAGTTCTTC
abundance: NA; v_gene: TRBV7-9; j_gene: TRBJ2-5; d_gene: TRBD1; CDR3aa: CASSPTGATQETQYF; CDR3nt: TGTGCCAGCAGCCCGACAGGGGCTACTCAAGAGACCCAGTACTTC
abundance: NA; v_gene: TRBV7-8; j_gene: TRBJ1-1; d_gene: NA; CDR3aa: CASSLVWNEAFF; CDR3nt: TGTGCCAGCAGCTTAGTTTGGAATGAAGCTTTCTTT
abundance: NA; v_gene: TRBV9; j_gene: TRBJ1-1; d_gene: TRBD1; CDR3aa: CASSVGTGQGFEAFF; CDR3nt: TGTGCCAGCAGCGTAGGAACGGGACAGGGGTTTGAAGCTTTCTTT
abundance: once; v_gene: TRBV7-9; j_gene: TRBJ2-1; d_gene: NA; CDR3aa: CASSLEFVGYYNEQFF; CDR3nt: TGTGCCAGCAGCCTCGAGTTCGTCGGGTACTACAATGAGCAGTTCTTC
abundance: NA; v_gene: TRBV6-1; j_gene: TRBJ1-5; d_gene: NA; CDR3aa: CASTGGVHNQPQHF; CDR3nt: TGTGCCAGCACCGGGGGGGTCCACAATCAGCCCCAGCATTTT
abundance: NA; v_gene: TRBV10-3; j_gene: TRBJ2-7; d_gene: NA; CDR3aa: CAISESVDYEQYF; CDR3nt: TGTGCCATCAGTGAGTCGGTCGACTACGAGCAGTACTTC
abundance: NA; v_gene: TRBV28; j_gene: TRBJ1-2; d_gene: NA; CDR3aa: CATHRAYGYTF; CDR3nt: TGTGCCACCCATAGGGCGTATGGCTACACCTTC
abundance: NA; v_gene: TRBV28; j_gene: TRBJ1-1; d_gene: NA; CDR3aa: CASRGRVTEAFF; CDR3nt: TGTGCCAGCAGGGGCAGGGTAACTGAAGCTTTCTTT
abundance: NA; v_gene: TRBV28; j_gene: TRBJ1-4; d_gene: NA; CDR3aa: CATLTTGKLFF; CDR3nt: TGTGCCACTCTCACTACCGGAAAACTGTTTTTT
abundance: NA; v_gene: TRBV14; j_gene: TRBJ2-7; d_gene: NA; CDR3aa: CASSPSAKQPRRAGQYF; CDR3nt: TGTGCCAGCAGCCCCTCGGCGAAGCAGCCGCGCCGTGCGGGGCAGTACTTC
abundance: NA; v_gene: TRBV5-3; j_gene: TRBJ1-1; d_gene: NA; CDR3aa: CARSLNQGTNTEAFF; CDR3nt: TGTGCCAGAAGCTTGAATCAGGGGACGAACACTGAAGCTTTCTTT
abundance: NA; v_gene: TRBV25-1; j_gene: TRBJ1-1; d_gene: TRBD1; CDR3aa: CASSESRTGGTEAFF; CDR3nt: TGTGCCAGCAGTGAATCCCGGACAGGGGGGACTGAAGCTTTCTTT
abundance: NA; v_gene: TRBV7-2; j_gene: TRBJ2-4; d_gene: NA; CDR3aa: CASSLGGNIQYF; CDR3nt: TGTGCCAGCAGCTTAGGGGGGAACATTCAGTACTTC
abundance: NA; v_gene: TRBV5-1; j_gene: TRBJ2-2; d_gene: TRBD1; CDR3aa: CASSLGSGGETGELFF; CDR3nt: TGCGCCAGCAGCTTAGGCTCAGGGGGCGAAACCGGGGAGCTGTTTTTT
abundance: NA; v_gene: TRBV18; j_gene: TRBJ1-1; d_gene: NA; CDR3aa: CASSFGENTEAFF; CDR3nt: TGTGCCAGCTCATTTGGGGAGAACACTGAAGCTTTCTTT
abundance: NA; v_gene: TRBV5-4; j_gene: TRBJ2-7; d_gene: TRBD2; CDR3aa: CASSTTSGSHEQYF; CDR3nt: TGTGCCAGCAGCACCACTAGCGGGAGCCACGAGCAGTACTTC
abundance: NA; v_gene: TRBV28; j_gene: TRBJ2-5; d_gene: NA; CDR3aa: CASSFTDQETQYF; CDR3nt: TGTGCCAGCAGTTTCACAGACCAAGAGACCCAGTACTTC
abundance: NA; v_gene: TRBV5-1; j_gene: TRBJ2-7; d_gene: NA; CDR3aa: CASSPRLEPLYEQYF; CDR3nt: TGCGCCAGCAGCCCTCGACTCGAACCCCTCTACGAGCAGTACTTC
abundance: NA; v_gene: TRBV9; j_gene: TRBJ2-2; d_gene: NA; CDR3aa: CASSVGPNTGELFF; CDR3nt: TGTGCCAGCAGCGTAGGCCCGAACACCGGGGAGCTGTTTTTT
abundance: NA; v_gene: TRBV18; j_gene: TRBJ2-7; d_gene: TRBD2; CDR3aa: CASCRGAGPYEQYF; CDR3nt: TGTGCCAGCTGTCGAGGAGCGGGGCCCTACGAGCAGTACTTC
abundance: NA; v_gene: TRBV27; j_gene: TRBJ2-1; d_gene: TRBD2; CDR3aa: CASSIMGLAGEFF; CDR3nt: TGTGCCAGCAGCATAATGGGACTAGCGGGAGAGTTCTTC
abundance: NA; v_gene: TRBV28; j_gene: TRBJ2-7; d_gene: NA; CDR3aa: CASGGAPMYEQYF; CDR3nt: TGTGCATCCGGGGGCGCCCCTATGTACGAGCAGTACTTC
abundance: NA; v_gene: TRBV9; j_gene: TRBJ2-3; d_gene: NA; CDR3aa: CASSPTPYTDTQYF; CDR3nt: TGTGCCAGCAGCCCCACGCCGTACACAGATACGCAGTATTTT
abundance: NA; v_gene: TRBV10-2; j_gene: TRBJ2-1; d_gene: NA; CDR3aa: CASSGGPPGLIDEQFF; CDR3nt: TGCGCCAGCAGTGGGGGGCCACCCGGACTTATCGATGAGCAGTTCTTC
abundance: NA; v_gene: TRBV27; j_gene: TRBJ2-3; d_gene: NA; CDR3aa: CASSLLGTDTQYF; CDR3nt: TGTGCCAGCAGTTTATTGGGTACAGATACGCAGTATTTT
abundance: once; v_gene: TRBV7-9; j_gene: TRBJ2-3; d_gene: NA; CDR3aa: CASSWGNRVPSTDTQYF; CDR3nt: TGTGCCAGCAGCTGGGGGAACAGGGTTCCTAGCACAGATACGCAGTATTTT
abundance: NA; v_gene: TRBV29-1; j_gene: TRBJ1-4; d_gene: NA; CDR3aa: CSVGYPTNEKLFF; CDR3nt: TGCAGCGTTGGTTACCCAACTAATGAAAAACTGTTTTTT
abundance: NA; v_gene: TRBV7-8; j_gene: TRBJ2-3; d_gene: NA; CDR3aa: CAGGGRYTDTQYF; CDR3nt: TGTGCCGGAGGGGGGCGGTACACAGATACGCAGTATTTT
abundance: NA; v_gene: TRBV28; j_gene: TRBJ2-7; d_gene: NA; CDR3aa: CASSLGYYEQYF; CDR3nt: TGTGCCAGCAGTCTAGGCTACTACGAGCAGTACTTC
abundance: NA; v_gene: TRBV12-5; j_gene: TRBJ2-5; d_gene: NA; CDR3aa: CASGSGLETQYF; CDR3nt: TGTGCTAGTGGTTCAGGATTAGAGACCCAGTACTTC
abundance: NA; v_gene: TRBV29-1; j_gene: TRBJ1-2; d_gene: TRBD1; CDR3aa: CSVEDDRGLAGYTF; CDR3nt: TGCAGCGTTGAAGATGACAGGGGTTTAGCTGGCTACACCTTC
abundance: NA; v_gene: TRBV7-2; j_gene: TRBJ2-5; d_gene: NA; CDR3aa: CASSPRRQETQYF; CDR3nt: TGTGCCAGCAGCCCCCGTCGCCAAGAGACCCAGTACTTC
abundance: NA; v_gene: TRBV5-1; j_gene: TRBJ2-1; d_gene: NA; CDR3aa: CASSRGTLEASYNEQFF; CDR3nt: TGCGCCAGCAGCCGAGGGACCTTGGAGGCCTCCTACAATGAGCAGTTCTTC
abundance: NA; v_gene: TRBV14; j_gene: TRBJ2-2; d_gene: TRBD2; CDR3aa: CASSQALAGETGELFF; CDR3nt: TGTGCCAGCAGCCAAGCCCTCGCGGGGGAAACCGGGGAGCTGTTTTTT
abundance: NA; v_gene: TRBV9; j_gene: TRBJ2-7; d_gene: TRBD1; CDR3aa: CASSVGAPGQGQQYF; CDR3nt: TGTGCCAGCAGCGTAGGTGCGCCGGGACAGGGCCAGCAGTACTTC
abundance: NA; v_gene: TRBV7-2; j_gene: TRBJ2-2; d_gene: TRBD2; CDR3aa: CASSLGSASGNGELFF; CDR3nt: TGTGCCAGCAGCTTAGGGTCGGCTAGCGGGAACGGGGAGCTGTTTTTT